The present TCR beta chain was sequenced within a study of early T cells in non-severe SARS-CoV-2 infection. Trimming cost V 3 bases and J 2 bases, with 9 bases left between them. The germline CDR1 and CDR2 sequences are PRHDT and FYEKMQ (reference sequence). This CDR3 is 14 amino acids long. Each cDNA molecule carried a unique molecular identifier. Using its own MiXCR run on the 5' RACE reads, TCRdb lists one record per CDR3 protein. This repertoire shows 80,000 to 100,000 distinct CDR3 sequences, 8% to 13% found once; its top ten account for less than 5.5%. This chain links TRBV13 with TRBJ2-3; D remains ambiguous. The receptor was derived from an adult who was a healthcare worker with PCR-confirmed SARS-CoV-2 infection or an uninfected control (not recorded which). The source material was whole blood, sampled at baseline. In DNA, the CDR3 is TGTGCCAGCAGCTTCGGGCAGTACACAGATACGCAGTATTTT. This gives the protein CASSFGQYTDTQYF.